This TCR beta chain was recovered during a study of T and B cells in COVID-19 patients. Looking at the study overall: Blood was sampled from COVID-19 patients who were either actively infected or recovered. Of around 21 active-infection patients, 12 were critically ill with mechanical ventilation or extracorporeal membrane oxygenation.

Relative to its sample, this clonotype is medium-sized. The antigen is unknown. CDR3 length: 15 residues. Per germline, CDR1 MNHEY and CDR2 SMNVEV (reference sequence). Trimming removed 5 bases from V and 6 bases from J; junction bases left unmatched: 5. Study observations and caveats: There were some 2,300 TCR clusters exclusive to the recovered cohort, 30 to 40 with low generation probability.

Multiplex PCR with BIOMED2 TRB-A/B primer pools amplified TRB rearrangements. TCRdb ran MiXCR on the multiplex PCR reads and lists one entry per CDR3 protein. The sample lists fewer than 15,000 distinct CDR3 sequences, under 30% occurring once. From blood, about 240-550 ng of genomic DNA served as TRB template. Material: blood. The TCR originated in a human donor who had recovered from COVID-19. The chain joins TRBV27 to TRBJ2-3, with 13 positions matching TRBD2. CDR3 sequence (DNA): TGTGCCAGCAGTAGAGTACTAGCGGGGGGGGATACGCAGTATTTT. Its translation: CASSRVLAGGDTQYF.